This T cell receptor (beta chain) was recovered during a study of blood T cell repertoires in COVID-19. Study-level background: The United States, Italy and Spain were the sources of the acute and convalescent COVID-19 samples. PBMCs, B-cell-depleted T cells, or T cells provided the cDNA or gDNA that made up the material.

J lost 4 bases, V lost 6 bases, and 6 bases had no gene match. The CDR3 length is 15 residues. CDR1 and CDR2 from the germline V gene are LNHDA and SQIVND (reference sequence). As processed by the authors: The authors estimated nucleated cell counts from reference gene primer amplification. Profiled with immunoSEQ multiplex PCR; TCRdb holds only in-frame clones, not every one. That table furnishes V, J and clone size, whereas the DNA furnished D and trimming. The table records over 100,000 clones, 91% of them present only once. Material: peripheral blood. This receptor was obtained from a man between 18 and 29 years old with acute or convalescent COVID-19. The chain carries TRBV19 and TRBJ2-3; 11 bases fit TRBD2. The CDR3 nucleotides are TGTGCCAGTAGGGAGACTAGCGGGGCGTCAGATACGCAGTATTTT. Its protein is CASRETSGASDTQYF.